This passage covers 20 T cell receptor beta chains from one sample sequenced in a study of cytomegalovirus exposure and HLA in healthy donors. PCR employed 60 Vbeta and 13 Jbeta primers. Clones were read by immunoSEQ multiplex PCR, and TCRdb kept only the in-frame ones, dropping some. The sample includes approximately 140,000 clones, roughly 77% of them seen just once. The sample was PBMCs. The receptor source for this set is a human donor in good health.

This clone was detected once. The chain combines TRBV4-2 with TRBJ2-7; maybe TRBD2 (5 bases). V dropped 1 base and J dropped 1 base, with 26 bases sitting between them. CDR3 size: 20 residues. Germline-derived CDR1 and CDR2 are LGHNA and YNFKEQ. The CDR3 loop reads CASSQVGAALSPRTSYEQYF. DNA of the CDR3: TGTGCCAGCAGCCAAGTTGGAGCGGCGCTAAGTCCCAGAACTTCCTACGAGCAGTACTTC.

The sample holds a few counts of this clone. The chain uses TRBV10-3 and TRBJ2-5, with D maybe TRBD1 (5 bases). The CDR3 runs 14 residues. V was shortened by 10 bases and J by 5 bases, with 20 bases between the two germline ends. Germline V gene lookup returns CDR1 ENHRY and CDR2 SYGVKD. CDR3 coding DNA: TGTGCCAGCAGAACCCATCAGGGTGGGGAGACCCAGTACTTC. Amino acid sequence: CASRTHQGGETQYF.

This rearrangement joins TRBV5-1 to TRBJ2-5, with 13 bases matching TRBD2. The CDR3 is 16 amino acids. Germline lookup yields CDR1 SGHRS and CDR2 YFSETQ. Trimming took 4 bases from V and 4 from J; bases not matched to a gene: 7. In nucleotides, the CDR3 is TGCGCCAGCAGCACCGTTACTAGCGGGGGGGCAGAGACCCAGTACTTC. This gives the protein CASSTVTSGGAETQYF. Filled out from reference TRBV5-1 and TRBJ2-5, the complete variable domain reads KAGVTQTPRYLIKTRGQQVTLSCSPISGHRSVSWYQQTPGQGLQFLFEYFSETQRNKGNFPGRFSGRQFSNSRSEMNVSTLELGDSALYLCASSTVTSGGAETQYFGPGTRLLVL.

With respect to this clone: Within the sample, other DNA sequences also encode this same CDR3. This sequence joins TRBV5-1 and TRBJ1-1, with D maybe TRBD1 (5 bases). The length of the CDR3 is 14 residues. V lost 1 base and J 0 bases, leaving 7 bases between the germline ends. Germline CDR1 is SGHRS and CDR2 is YFSETQ. The CDR3 region is CASSLTGMNTEAFF. In nucleotides, the CDR3 is TGCGCCAGCAGCTTGACAGGTATGAACACTGAAGCTTTCTTT.

This chain links TRBV27 with TRBJ2-7, with D perhaps matching TRBD1 (7 bases). Germline V lookup: CDR1 MNHEY, CDR2 SMNVEV (reference sequence). The CDR3 is made up of 15 amino acids. V was shortened by 5 bases and J by 2 bases, with 16 bases between the two germline ends. CDR3 in DNA: TGTGCCAGCAGTCCAGGGGGGACAGCAACCTACGAGCAGTACTTC. Protein: CASSPGGTATYEQYF.

The CDR3 loop is CASSDGVVTQYF. DNA for the CDR3: TGTGCCAGCAGTGACGGTGTAGTGACCCAGTACTTC. The rearrangement links TRBV6-1 to TRBJ2-5, with unresolved D. The CDR3 has 12 amino acids. V lost 3 bases and J lost 7, with 9 bases in between. Per germline, CDR1 MNHNS and CDR2 SASEGT.

This chain joins TRBV4-3 and TRBJ2-6, with 10 nucleotides matching TRBD1. The CDR3 runs to 19 residues. Looked up from germline, CDR1 is LGHNA and CDR2 is YSLEER. V shed 4 bases and J 3 bases; nucleotides not matched to a gene: 12. The chain's CDR3 is CASSLFQGQGYGGANVLTF. The CDR3 nucleotides read TGCGCCAGCAGCCTGTTTCAGGGACAGGGGTATGGTGGGGCCAACGTCCTGACTTTC.

This clone was found many times. The V and J genes are TRBV4-1 and TRBJ2-7; TRBD2 agrees at 8 bases. With V trimmed by 8 bases and J by 2 bases, 14 bases remained unmatched. This CDR3 comprises 16 residues. CDR1 and CDR2 (germline): MGHRA, YSYEKL. The CDR3 spells CASPNQSGLATYEQYF. The CDR3 DNA follows: TGCGCCAGCCCTAATCAATCAGGACTAGCCACCTACGAGCAGTACTTC.

This chain joins TRBV5-5 and TRBJ1-2, with D tentatively TRBD1 (5 bases). This CDR3 is 18 amino acids long. Germline V CDR1 and CDR2: SGHKS, YYEKEE (reference sequence). V lost 3 bases to trimming and J lost 8 bases, with 29 bases between them. The CDR3 nucleotides are TGTGCCAGCAGCTCATATATGACAAGGGTGACAGACCCGCCCGGCTACACCTTC. This sequence encodes CASSSYMTRVTDPPGYTF.

V usage is TRBV15 and J usage is TRBJ2-6; possibly TRBD2 for D (5 bases). CDR3 size: 15 residues. Trimming removed 6 bases at V and 1 base at J, with 10 bases between. CDR1 is LNHNV and CDR2 is YYDKDF in the germline V gene (reference sequence). CDR3 nucleotide sequence: TGTGCCACCAGTCGTCGAGGGTCTGGGGCCAACGTCCTGACTTTC. Protein product: CATSRRGSGANVLTF.

This clone was seen a few times. V is TRBV7-9 and J is TRBJ2-7; maybe TRBD2 (6 bases). CDR3 size: 16 residues. Deletions cut 1 base from V and 0 bases from J, with 13 bases between. Germline V gene sequence: CDR1 SEHNR, CDR2 FQNEAQ (reference sequence). The DNA for the CDR3 is TGTGCCAGCAGCTTAGGAGGAGGGCGGGACTCCTACGAGCAGTACTTC. Amino acids: CASSLGGGRDSYEQYF.

The chain joins TRBV10-3 to TRBJ2-1; 9 nucleotides align to TRBD1. Trimming cost V 6 bases and J 1 base; bases outside gene matches: 13. This CDR3 region has 18 residues. Germline V lookup: CDR1 ENHRY, CDR2 SYGVKD. The CDR3 bases are TGTGCCATCAGCCGGGACAGGGCATCGAGTGGGTCCTACAATGAGCAGTTCTTC. Protein: CAISRDRASSGSYNEQFF.

The chain is built from TRBV4-2 and TRBJ2-3, with D possibly being TRBD2 (5 bases). Deletions cut 4 bases from V and 4 bases from J, with 21 bases between. The CDR3 is made up of 17 amino acids. The germline V gene has CDR1 LGHNA and CDR2 YNFKEQ. The CDR3 sequence: CASSPRGGWERSDTQYF. In DNA, the CDR3 is TGTGCCAGCAGCCCAAGAGGCGGGTGGGAGAGGTCAGATACGCAGTATTTT.

The chain carries TRBV7-9 and TRBJ2-3; D is perhaps TRBD1 (5 bases). V lost 0 bases to trimming and J lost 5 bases, with 12 bases between them. CDR1 and CDR2 (germline): SEHNR, FQNEAQ (reference sequence). This CDR3 is built from 15 residues. The CDR3 DNA is TGTGCCAGCAGCTTAGCGCAGGGTACAGGAGATACGCAGTATTTT. It encodes CASSLAQGTGDTQYF. Complete variable domain (other parts from reference TRBV7-9 and TRBJ2-3): DTGVSQNPRHKITKRGQNVTFRCDPISEHNRLYWYRQTLGQGPEFLTYFQNEAQLEKSRLLSDRFSAERPKGSFSTLEIQRTEQGDSAMYLCASSLAQGTGDTQYFGPGTRLTVL.

The chain recombines TRBV27 with TRBJ2-5; D is perhaps TRBD1 (6 bases). Germline lookup yields CDR1 MNHEY and CDR2 SMNVEV (reference sequence). V lost 1 base and J lost 5, with 11 bases in between. The CDR3 is made up of 14 amino acids. CDR3 loop: CASSLLGGRETQYF. The CDR3 DNA sequence: TGTGCCAGCAGTTTATTAGGGGGACGCGAGACCCAGTACTTC.

The gene calls are TRBV7-2 and TRBJ2-7; TRBD2 matches at 7 bases. V lost 1 base, J lost 2 bases, and 5 bases stayed unmatched. This CDR3 has 15 amino acids. The germline V gene encodes CDR1 SGHTA and CDR2 FQGNSA. This chain's CDR3 is CASSLGGLAAYEQYF. The CDR3 nucleotides read TGTGCCAGCAGCTTAGGGGGCCTAGCGGCCTACGAGCAGTACTTC.

The chain employs TRBV9 and TRBJ2-1; TRBD2 might be the D (5 bases). Between the trimmed V and J ends, which lost 5 bases and 5 bases, there was a span of 11 bases. Germline V CDR1 and CDR2: SGDLS, YYNGEE. There are 13 residues in the CDR3. The CDR3 bases are TGTGCCAGCAGGGAGGCTCGGGACAATGAGCAGTTCTTC. Protein: CASREARDNEQFF.

The J gene is TRBJ2-7, the V gene TRBV5-1; 7 nucleotides agree with TRBD1. J lost 7 bases, V lost 0 bases, and 7 bases had no gene match. There are 14 residues in the CDR3. Germline V gene sequence: CDR1 SGHRS, CDR2 YFSETQ. CDR3 sequence reads: CASSLVTGAGEQYF. The CDR3 DNA is TGCGCCAGCAGCTTGGTTACAGGGGCTGGGGAGCAGTACTTC.

This clone has a single count. The chain recombines TRBV15 with TRBJ1-1; D perhaps matches TRBD1 (5 bases). Germline-derived CDR1 and CDR2 are LNHNV and YYDKDF (reference sequence). This CDR3 has 17 residues. Trimming left V 0 bases short and J 1 base short, with 15 bases between. The DNA for the CDR3 is TGTGCCACCAGCAGAGATCGGGGGATCATAAGGAACACTGAAGCTTTCTTT. It specifies CATSRDRGIIRNTEAFF.

This rearrangement joins TRBV27 to TRBJ2-1; no clear D. Trimming left V 5 bases short and J 5 bases short, with 16 bases between. CDR3 length: 15 amino acids. CDR1 and CDR2 (germline): MNHEY, SMNVEV (reference sequence). CDR3 in amino acids: CASSPSLTANNEQFF. CDR3 nucleotides: TGTGCCAGCAGTCCCTCGTTAACAGCTAACAATGAGCAGTTCTTC.